Each of the 9 T cell receptor beta chains below was sequenced from the same sample in a study of OX40 agonist ivuxolimab in advanced cancers. Sequenced by immunoSEQ multiplex PCR; TCRdb stores in-frame clones only, minus some. This repertoire shows approximately 82,000 clones, roughly nine tenths found once; its top ten account for more than 8%. Here the sequenced sample was CD4+ or CD8+ T cells sorted from blood, taken in a trial of the OX40 agonist ivuxolimab. The receptor set was obtained from an adult with an advanced solid tumor such as melanoma, head and neck, liver or kidney cancer.

This clone has just a few counts. The CDR3 sequence: CASSYSGTGGNIQYF. In DNA form, the CDR3 reads TGTGCCAGCAGTTACTCCGGGACAGGCGGGAACATTCAGTACTTC. The V call is TRBV6-5, the J call TRBJ2-4, with TRBD1 matching over 8 bases. After removal of 0 bases from V and 7 bases from J, the junction contained 5 bases not matched to a gene. Germline lookup yields CDR1 MNHEY and CDR2 SVGAGI. The CDR3 consists of 15 residues.

This clone was seen a handful of times. The chain carries TRBV5-1 and TRBJ2-5; tentative D call: TRBD2 (7 bases). Germline loops: CDR1 SGHRS, CDR2 YFSETQ. This CDR3 is built from 14 residues. Trimming left V 5 bases short and J 9 bases short, with 20 bases between. CDR3: CASSLTQGGGAQYF. The CDR3 coding sequence is TGCGCCAGCAGTTTGACCCAAGGGGGGGGTGCCCAGTACTTC. The variable domain in full, with the rest retrieved from reference TRBV5-1 and TRBJ2-5, is KAGVTQTPRYLIKTRGQQVTLSCSPISGHRSVSWYQQTPGQGLQFLFEYFSETQRNKGNFPGRFSGRQFSNSRSEMNVSTLELGDSALYLCASSLTQGGGAQYFGPGTRLLVL.

This chain connects TRBV4-2 to TRBJ2-2; tentatively, D is TRBD2 (6 bases). V lost 0 bases and J 2 bases, leaving 10 bases between the germline ends. Germline V gene lookup returns CDR1 LGHNA and CDR2 YNFKEQ. The CDR3 spans 16 residues. The DNA of the CDR3 is TGTGCCAGCAGCCAAGAGAGCGGGCGAAACACCGGGGAGCTGTTTTTT. Translated: CASSQESGRNTGELFF.

The chain recombines TRBV10-1 with TRBJ1-1; tentatively, D is TRBD1 (6 bases). Per the germline V gene, CDR1 is WNHNN and CDR2 is SYGVQD (reference sequence). The CDR3 consists of 13 residues. Trimming took off 7 bases at V and 2 bases at J, with 11 bases between the two ends. The CDR3 nucleotides are TGCGCCAGCAAGGGACAAGTTAACACTGAAGCTTTCTTT. Amino acid sequence: CASKGQVNTEAFF.

J is TRBJ1-1 and V is TRBV7-3, with D unresolved. This CDR3 has 13 residues. Trimming removed 5 bases from V and 4 bases from J, with 11 bases in between. The germline V gene encodes CDR1 SGHTA and CDR2 FQGTGA. The CDR3 is CASSPGFGTEAFF. The CDR3 nucleotides are TGTGCCAGCAGCCCCGGGTTTGGCACTGAAGCTTTCTTT.

This clone was observed a few times. This rearrangement joins TRBV27 to TRBJ2-1; tentatively, D is TRBD2 (6 bases). CDR1 MNHEY and CDR2 SMNVEV come from the germline V gene (reference sequence). Trimming shortened V by 7 bases and J by 5 bases, and 15 bases separated the two germline ends. The CDR3 totals 14 residues. CDR3 loop: CASTRDSGDNEQFF. CDR3 DNA: TGTGCCAGCACCCGGGATTCGGGGGACAATGAGCAGTTCTTC.

This chain uses TRBV7-9 with TRBJ1-4; no clear D gene. V shed 1 base and J shed 3 bases, with 9 bases lying between them. The CDR3 length is 15 residues. CDR1 is SEHNR, CDR2 FQNEAQ, per germline (reference sequence). The CDR3 reads CASSLEGLANEKLFF. The CDR3 DNA is TGTGCCAGCAGCTTAGAAGGGTTGGCTAATGAAAAACTGTTTTTT.

The chain carries TRBV5-1 and TRBJ2-5; unclear D gene. The CDR3 sequence is 14 residues long. The germline V and J ends were trimmed by 1 base and 0 bases, with 7 bases remaining between them. Germline values: CDR1 SGHRS, CDR2 YFSETQ. The CDR3 region is CASSLNSYQETQYF. For the CDR3, the DNA is TGCGCCAGCAGCTTGAACAGCTACCAAGAGACCCAGTACTTC.

The V and J genes are TRBV28 and TRBJ1-4; no clear D. CDR3 length: 15 residues. V lost 6 bases, J lost 4 bases, and 15 bases lay in between. Germline CDR1 MDHEN, CDR2 SYDVKM. The DNA of the CDR3 is TGTGCCAGCAGGAATAACGGCGCCGGTAATGAAAAACTGTTTTTT. Translating it yields CASRNNGAGNEKLFF.